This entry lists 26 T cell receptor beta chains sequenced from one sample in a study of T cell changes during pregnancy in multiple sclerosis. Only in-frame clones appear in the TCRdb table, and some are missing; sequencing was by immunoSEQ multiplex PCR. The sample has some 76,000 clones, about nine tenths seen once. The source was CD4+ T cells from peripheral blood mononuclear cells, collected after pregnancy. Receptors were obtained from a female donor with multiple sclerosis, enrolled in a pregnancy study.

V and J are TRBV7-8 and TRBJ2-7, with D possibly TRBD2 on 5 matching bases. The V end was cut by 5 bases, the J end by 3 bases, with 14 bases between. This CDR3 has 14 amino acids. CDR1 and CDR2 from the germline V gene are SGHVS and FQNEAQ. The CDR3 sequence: CASSTLTGFYEQYF. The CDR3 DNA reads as TGTGCCAGCAGCACCCTGACGGGATTCTACGAGCAGTACTTC.

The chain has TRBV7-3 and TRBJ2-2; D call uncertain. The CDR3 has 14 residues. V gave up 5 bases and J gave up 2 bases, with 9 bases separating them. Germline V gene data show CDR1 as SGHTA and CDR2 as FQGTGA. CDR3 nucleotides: TGTGCCAGCAGCCCCAGACTCAACACCGGGGAGCTGTTTTTT. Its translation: CASSPRLNTGELFF.

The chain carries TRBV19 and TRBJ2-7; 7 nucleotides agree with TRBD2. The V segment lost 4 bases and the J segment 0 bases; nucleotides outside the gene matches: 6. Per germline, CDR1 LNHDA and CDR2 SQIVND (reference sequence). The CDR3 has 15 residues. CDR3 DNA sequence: TGTGCCAGTAGTAAAGCAAGCGGGGACTCCTACGAGCAGTACTTC. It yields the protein CASSKASGDSYEQYF.

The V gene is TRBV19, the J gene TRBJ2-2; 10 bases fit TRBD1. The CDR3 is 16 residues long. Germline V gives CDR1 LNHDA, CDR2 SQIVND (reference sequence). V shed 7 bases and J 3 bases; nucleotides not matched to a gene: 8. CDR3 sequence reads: CASTLPGQGYTGELFF. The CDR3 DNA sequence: TGTGCCAGTACCCTGCCGGGACAGGGGTACACCGGGGAGCTGTTTTTT.

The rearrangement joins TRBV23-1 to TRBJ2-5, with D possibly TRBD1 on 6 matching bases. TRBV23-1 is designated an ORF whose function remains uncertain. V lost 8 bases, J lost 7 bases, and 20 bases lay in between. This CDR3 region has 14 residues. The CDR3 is CASLGHHYEVTQYF. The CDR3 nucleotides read TGCGCCAGCTTGGGACATCACTACGAAGTGACCCAGTACTTC.

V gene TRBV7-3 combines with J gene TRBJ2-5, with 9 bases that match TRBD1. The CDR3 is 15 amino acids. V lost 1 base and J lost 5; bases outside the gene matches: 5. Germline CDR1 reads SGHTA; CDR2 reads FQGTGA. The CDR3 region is CASSLNTGGSETQYF. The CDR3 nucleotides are TGTGCCAGCAGCTTAAATACAGGGGGCTCGGAGACCCAGTACTTC.

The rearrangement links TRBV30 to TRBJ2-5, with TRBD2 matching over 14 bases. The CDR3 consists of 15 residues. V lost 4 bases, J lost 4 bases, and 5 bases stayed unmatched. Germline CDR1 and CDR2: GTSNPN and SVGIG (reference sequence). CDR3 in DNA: TGTGCCTGGATGGGGACTAGCGGGAGTGGAGAGACCCAGTACTTC. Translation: CAWMGTSGSGETQYF.

Here the CDR3 reads CASREGVDGELFF. In DNA, the CDR3 is TGTGCCAGCAGGGAGGGAGTTGACGGGGAGCTGTTTTTT. The rearrangement joins TRBV28 to TRBJ2-2; possible D gene TRBD2, 6 bases. V shed 6 bases and J shed 7 bases, with 12 bases lying between them. Germline lookup yields CDR1 MDHEN and CDR2 SYDVKM. The CDR3 extends over 13 amino acids.

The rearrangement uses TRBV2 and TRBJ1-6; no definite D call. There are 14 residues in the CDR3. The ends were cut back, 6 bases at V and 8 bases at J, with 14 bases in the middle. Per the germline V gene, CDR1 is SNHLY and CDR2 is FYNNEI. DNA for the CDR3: TGTGCCAGCAGCGAGAGGGCCTCTTATTCACCCCTCCACTTT. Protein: CASSERASYSPLHF. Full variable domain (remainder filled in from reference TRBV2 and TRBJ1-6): EPEVTQTPSHQVTQMGQEVILRCVPISNHLYFYWYRQILGQKVEFLVSFYNNEISEKSEIFDDQFSVERPDGSNFTLKIRSTKLEDSAMYFCASSERASYSPLHFGNGTRLTVT.

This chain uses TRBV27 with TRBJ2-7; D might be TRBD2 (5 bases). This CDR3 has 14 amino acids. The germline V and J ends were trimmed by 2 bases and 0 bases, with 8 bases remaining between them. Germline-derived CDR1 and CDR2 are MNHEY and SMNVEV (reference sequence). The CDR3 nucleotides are TGTGCCAGCAGTTTAGAGAGGGCCTCCTACGAGCAGTACTTC. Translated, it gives CASSLERASYEQYF.

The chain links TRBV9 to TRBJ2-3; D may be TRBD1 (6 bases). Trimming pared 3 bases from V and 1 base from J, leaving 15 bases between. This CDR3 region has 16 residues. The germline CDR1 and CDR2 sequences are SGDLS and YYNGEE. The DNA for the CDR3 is TGTGCCAGCAGCGGGAAGAGGACAGTTGGCACAGATACGCAGTATTTT. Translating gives CASSGKRTVGTDTQYF. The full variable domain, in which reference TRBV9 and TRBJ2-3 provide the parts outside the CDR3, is DSGVTQTPKHLITATGQRVTLRCSPRSGDLSVYWYQQSLDQGLQFLIQYYNGEERAKGNILERFSAQQFPDLHSELNLSSLELGDSALYFCASSGKRTVGTDTQYFGPGTRLTVL.

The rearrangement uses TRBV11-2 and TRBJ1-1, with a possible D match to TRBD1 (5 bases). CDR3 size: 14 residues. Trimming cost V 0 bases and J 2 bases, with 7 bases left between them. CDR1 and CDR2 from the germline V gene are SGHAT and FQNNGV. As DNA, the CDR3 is TGTGCCAGCAGCTTAGATTGGACAAACACTGAAGCTTTCTTT. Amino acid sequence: CASSLDWTNTEAFF.

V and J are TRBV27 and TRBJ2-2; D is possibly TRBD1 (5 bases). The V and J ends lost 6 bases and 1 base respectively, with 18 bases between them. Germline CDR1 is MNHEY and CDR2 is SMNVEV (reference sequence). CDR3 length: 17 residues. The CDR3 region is CASSLAKGLLNTGELFF. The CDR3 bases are TGTGCCAGCAGCCTCGCTAAGGGGTTGCTGAACACCGGGGAGCTGTTTTTT.

The CDR3 loop is CASSLDRPLGELFF. CDR3 DNA: TGTGCCAGCAGCTTAGACAGACCTCTCGGGGAGCTGTTTTTT. The chain links TRBV7-2 to TRBJ2-2; D is unresolved. Germline CDR1 is SGHTA and CDR2 is FQGNSA. This CDR3 contains 14 residues. Trimming stripped 1 base from V and 7 bases from J, with 10 bases between.

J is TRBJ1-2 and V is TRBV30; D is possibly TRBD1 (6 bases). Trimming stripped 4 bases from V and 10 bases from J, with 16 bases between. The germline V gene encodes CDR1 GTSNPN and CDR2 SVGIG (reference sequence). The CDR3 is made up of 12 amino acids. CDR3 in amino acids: CAWNRGGRDYTF. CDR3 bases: TGTGCCTGGAATCGGGGGGGCCGGGACTACACCTTC.

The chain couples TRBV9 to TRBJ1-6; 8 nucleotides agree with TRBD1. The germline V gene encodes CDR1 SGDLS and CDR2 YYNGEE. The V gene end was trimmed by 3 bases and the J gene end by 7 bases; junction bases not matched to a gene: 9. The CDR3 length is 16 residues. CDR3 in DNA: TGTGCCAGCAGCGCGGAAGACAGGGGTTTCAATTCACCCCTCCACTTT. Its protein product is CASSAEDRGFNSPLHF.

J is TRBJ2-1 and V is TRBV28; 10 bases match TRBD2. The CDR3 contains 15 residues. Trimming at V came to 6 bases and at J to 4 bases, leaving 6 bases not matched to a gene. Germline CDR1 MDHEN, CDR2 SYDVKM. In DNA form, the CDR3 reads TGTGCCAGCAGCCTAGCGGGAGAAGGGTACAATGAGCAGTTCTTC. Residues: CASSLAGEGYNEQFF.

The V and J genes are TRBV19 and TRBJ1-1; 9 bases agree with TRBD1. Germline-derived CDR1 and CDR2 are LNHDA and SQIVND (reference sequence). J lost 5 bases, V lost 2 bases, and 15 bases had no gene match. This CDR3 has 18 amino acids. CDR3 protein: CASSILLQNRGHGTEAFF. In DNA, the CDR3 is TGTGCCAGTAGTATACTTTTGCAGAACAGGGGGCACGGAACTGAAGCTTTCTTT.

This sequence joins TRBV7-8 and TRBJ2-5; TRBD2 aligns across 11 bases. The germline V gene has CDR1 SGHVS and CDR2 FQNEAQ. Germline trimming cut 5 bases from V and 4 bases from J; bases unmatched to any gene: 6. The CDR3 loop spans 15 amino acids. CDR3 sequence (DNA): TGTGCCAGCAGCCTACTAGCGGGAGTGGGAGAGACCCAGTACTTC. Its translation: CASSLLAGVGETQYF.

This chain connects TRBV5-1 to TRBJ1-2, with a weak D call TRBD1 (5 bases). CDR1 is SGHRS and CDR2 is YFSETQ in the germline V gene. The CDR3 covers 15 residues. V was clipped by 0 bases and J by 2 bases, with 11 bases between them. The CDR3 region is CASSLEDGGNYGYTF. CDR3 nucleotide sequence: TGCGCCAGCAGCTTGGAGGACGGGGGGAACTATGGCTACACCTTC. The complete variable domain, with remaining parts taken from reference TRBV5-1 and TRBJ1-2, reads KAGVTQTPRYLIKTRGQQVTLSCSPISGHRSVSWYQQTPGQGLQFLFEYFSETQRNKGNFPGRFSGRQFSNSRSEMNVSTLELGDSALYLCASSLEDGGNYGYTFGSGTRLTVV.

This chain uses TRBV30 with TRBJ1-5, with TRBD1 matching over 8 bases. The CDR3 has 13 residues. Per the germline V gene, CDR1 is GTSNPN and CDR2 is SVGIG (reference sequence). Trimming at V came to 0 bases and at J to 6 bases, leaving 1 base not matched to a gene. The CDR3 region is CAWSVDRVQPQHF. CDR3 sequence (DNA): TGTGCCTGGAGTGTGGACAGGGTTCAGCCCCAGCATTTT.

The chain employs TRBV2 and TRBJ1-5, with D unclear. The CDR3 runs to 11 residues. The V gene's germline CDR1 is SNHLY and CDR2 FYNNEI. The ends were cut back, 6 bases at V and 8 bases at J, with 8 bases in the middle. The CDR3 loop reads CASSLSEPQHF. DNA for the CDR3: TGTGCCAGCAGCCTTAGCGAGCCCCAGCATTTT.

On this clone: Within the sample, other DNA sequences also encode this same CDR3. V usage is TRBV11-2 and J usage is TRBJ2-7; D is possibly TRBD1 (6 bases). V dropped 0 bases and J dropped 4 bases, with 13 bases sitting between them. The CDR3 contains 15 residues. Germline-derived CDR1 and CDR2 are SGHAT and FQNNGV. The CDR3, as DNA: TGTGCCAGCAGCTTAGAACAGGGCGCCCCGTACGAGCAGTACTTC. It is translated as CASSLEQGAPYEQYF.

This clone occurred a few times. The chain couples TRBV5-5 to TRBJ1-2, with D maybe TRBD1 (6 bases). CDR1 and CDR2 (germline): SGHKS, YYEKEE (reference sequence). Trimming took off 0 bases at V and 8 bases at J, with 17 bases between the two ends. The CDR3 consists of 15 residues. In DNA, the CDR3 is TGTGCCAGCAGCTTGGTCGGGGGGGGCTGGGAAGGCTACACCTTC. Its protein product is CASSLVGGGWEGYTF.

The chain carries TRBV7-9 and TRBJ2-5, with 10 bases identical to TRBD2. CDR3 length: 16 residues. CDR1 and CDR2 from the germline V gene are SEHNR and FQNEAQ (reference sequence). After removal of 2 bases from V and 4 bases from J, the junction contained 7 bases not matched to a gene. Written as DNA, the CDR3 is TGTGCCAGCAGCTTACGCCTAGCGGGAGATGTAGAGACCCAGTACTTC. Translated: CASSLRLAGDVETQYF.

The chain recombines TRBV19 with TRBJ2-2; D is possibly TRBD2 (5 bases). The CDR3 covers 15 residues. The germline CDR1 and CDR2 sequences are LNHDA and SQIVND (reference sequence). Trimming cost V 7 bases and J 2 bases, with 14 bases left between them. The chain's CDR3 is CASNDPAANTGELFF. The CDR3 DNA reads TGTGCCAGTAATGATCCAGCGGCTAACACCGGGGAGCTGTTTTTT.